The clone carrying this T cell receptor (delta chain) is termed large. Other DNA variants within this sample encode the same CDR3. The CDR3 consists of 16 residues. The V gene end was trimmed by 0 bases and the J gene end by 0 bases; junction bases not matched to a gene: 5. CDR1 GEAIGNYY and CDR2 EKD come from the germline V gene. The sample belongs to a study of gamma-delta T cells after stem cell transplantation. TCRdb applied CATT to the RT-PCR reads for clone calling. The repertoire consists of 1,300 to 1,500 delta-chain clones, with 13% to 15% occurring once and the leading ten covering more than 20%.

The sample consisted of gamma-delta T cells. This receptor was taken from a human donor. It is not recorded whose cells these are; they may come from a transplant donor. V usage is TRDV2 and J usage is TRDJ1; TRDD3 matches at 8 bases. The CDR3 loop reads CACDTVWGMNTDKLIF. CDR3 nucleotide sequence: TGTGCCTGTGACACCGTTTGGGGGATGAACACCGATAAACTCATCTTT.